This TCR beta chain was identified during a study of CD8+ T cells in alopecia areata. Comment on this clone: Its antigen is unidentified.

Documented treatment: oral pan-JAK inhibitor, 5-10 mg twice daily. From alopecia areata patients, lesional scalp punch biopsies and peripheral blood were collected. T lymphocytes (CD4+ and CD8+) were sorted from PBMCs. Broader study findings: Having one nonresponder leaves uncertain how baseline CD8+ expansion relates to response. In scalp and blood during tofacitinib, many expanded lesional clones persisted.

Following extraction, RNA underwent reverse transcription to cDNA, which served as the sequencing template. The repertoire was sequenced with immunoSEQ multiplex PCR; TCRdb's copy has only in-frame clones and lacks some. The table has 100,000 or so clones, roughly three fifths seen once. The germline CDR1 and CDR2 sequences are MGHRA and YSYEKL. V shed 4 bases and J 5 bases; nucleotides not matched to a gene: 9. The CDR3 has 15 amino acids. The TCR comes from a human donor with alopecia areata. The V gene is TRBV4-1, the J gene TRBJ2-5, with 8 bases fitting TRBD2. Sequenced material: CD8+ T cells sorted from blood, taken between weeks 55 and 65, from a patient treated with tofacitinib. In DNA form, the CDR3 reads TGCGCCAGCAGCCTAGCGGGGAAGGGGGTGGAGACCCAGTACTTC. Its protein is CASSLAGKGVETQYF.